This paragraph reports one T cell receptor beta chain. In its sample, this clonotype was seen a few times. Its antigen has not been determined. No quality values exist for individual bases; no much larger clone is one base distant. This specimen comes from a study of blood T cells in healthy people across ages (dated by TCRdb to the mid-2010s). Broadly, across the study: Template switching captured roughly one uniquely barcoded TCR beta cDNA molecule per two T cells in model experiments. To track age-related changes in TCR beta repertoire diversity, the study relied on deep sequencing normalized with unique cDNA molecular identifiers. Donors were grouped into four age groups: young (average about 15 years), middle-aged (less than 40), aged (62) and long-lived (approximately 75). Two additional independent replicas of 1 million unique cDNA reads from the same blood draw were analyzed for two donors (one aged 18 to 30 and one aged 80 or older). Study-wide conclusions, independent of this receptor: The CMV infection status of donors was not known, potentially confounding age-related changes in expanded clonotypes. Total diversity estimates from one million sequenced T cells were considered lower bounds and underestimates. As age increased, observed TCR beta diversity per million T cells dropped in a roughly linear way, and a significant reduction was already evident by age about 40. Observed TCR beta diversity correlated strongly with the percentage of naive T cells measured by flow cytometry. Compared with the aged group, the long-lived group had more naive CD4+ T cells, fewer expanded clones and increased TCR diversity, a pattern suggesting age selection. Because profiling used bulk unsorted PBMCs, naive and antigen-experienced compartments could not be compared conclusively.

The donors were around 39 Caucasian individuals from Russia, aged 6 to 90 years, who were systemically healthy. Ten milliliters of peripheral blood were drawn from each donor into EDTA-treated Vacutainer tubes. Ficoll-Paque density-gradient centrifugation was used to isolate PBMCs, with at least 7 million per sample. Trizol reagent was used to extract total RNA from the PBMCs, yielding at least 6 micrograms per sample. For every donor, flow cytometry on a PBMC aliquot measured the percentage of naive CD45RAhigh/CD27high T cells. The library was produced with 5' RACE. This sample was sequenced with an Illumina HiSeq 2500. The second PCR ran for roughly 6 to 11 cycles and used a J-beta primer mix along with a sample-barcoded 5' primer. A template-switch 5' adaptor carrying 12 random nucleotides introduced a unique molecular identifier onto each TCR beta cDNA molecule. Each sample yielded at least 2.5 million CDR3-containing paired-end reads. All of the RNA was converted into first-strand cDNA using the Mint cDNA synthesis kit, with a TRBC-specific oligonucleotide serving as the primer. Following uracil-DNA glycosylase treatment, a first 18-cycle PCR with universal primers M1SS and BC2_uni_R was performed on all cDNA. Per the source publication's procedure: For normalization, 1 million high-quality reads, each with a distinct molecular identifier, were randomly selected from each sample. Reads with shared molecular identifiers were discarded instead of being binned into consensus sequences. MiTCR, with a Q25 quality threshold and the strictest error-elimination algorithm, was used for CDR3 identification, clonotype clustering and error correction. A nonparametric unseen species model with Euler transformation was used to estimate lower-bound total TCR beta diversity. The public reads were reanalyzed by TCRdb: fastp trimming at Q25, MiXCR alignment, in-frame beta chains only. Rows merge per CDR3 protein into single entries with the most common DNA and genes. TCRdb's processing, not the authors' own work, is the source of the V and J calls. The sample yields more than 900,000 distinct CDR3 sequences; about 23% were counted once. The ten largest clones represent around 0.7% of the sample.

Trimming takes 0 bases from V and 10 bases from J, and the germline ends sit 22 bases apart. According to the germline V gene, CDR1 reads LGHNA and CDR2 reads YSLEER. Including cysteine and phenylalanine, the CDR3 has 18 amino acids. Just the 54-base CDR3 DNA is kept, in frame starting at base 1. These data were also reused for a study on T cells of mothers and their children. The second study's paper adds: Nine systemically healthy Caucasian individuals, comprising three mothers and their six children, were included as donors. cDNA synthesis consumed the entire amount of extracted RNA, loaded at approximately 1.5 ug RNA in each 15 ul reaction. Sample barcodes and 2-4 random nucleotides were added via the M1S primer in the second PCR. Each mother yielded over 8.5 million TCR beta CDR3 reads and each child 2.5 million to 3.5 million reads. In both related and unrelated pairs, thymic selection shapes the output of TCR recombination in a similar way, with inherited differences having only a minor effect. Normalized repertoire overlap was always found to be slightly, but never significantly, higher in related mother-child pairs than in unrelated mother-child pairs. Persistent microchimeric T cell clones were not detected, at a sensitivity of about 99 clones per million clonotypes. In the study, deep NGS was used to compare the TCR beta repertoires of mothers and children, and features distinguishing related mother-child pairs from unrelated individuals were sought. Mothers averaged about 40 +/- 4 years of age and children averaged about 12 +/- 4 years. After adapters were ligated using NEBNext reagents, the libraries underwent 100+100 nt paired-end sequencing on an Illumina HiSeq 2000. To prevent cross-contamination, the mother and child libraries were prepared a month apart and were sequenced in separate runs. For each donor, between 500,000 and 2,000,000 distinct TCR beta clonotypes were identified. Naive TCR beta clonotypes were estimated from low-frequency clonotypes matched to each donor's FACS-determined naive share, without sorting.

The chain links TRBV4-3 with TRBJ1-6; no confident D gene assignment can be made. Sequencing was performed on blood. The sequence was obtained from a girl aged 2-15 years in good health. The CDR3 region: CASSQDRAGPEWGSPLHF. The sequenced DNA: TGCGCCAGCAGCCAAGATCGGGCAGGCCCTGAATGGGGATCACCCCTCCACTTT.